The 18 T cell receptor beta chains below come from one sample, sequenced in a study of T cell responses to AZD1222 COVID-19 vaccine (dated by TCRdb to about 2021). The receptor library was made with the immunoSEQ multiplex PCR assay. TCRdb holds this immuneACCESS table with in-frame rearrangements only. Some clones are missing; in checked studies, unresolved V genes explain under half, and the rest has no known cause. This sample gives about 110,000 clones in total; 70% to 90% of them show up just once. The ten top clones hold 4% to 5.5% of the sample. The intended sense of this specimen's time point label: about 28 days (+/-7) after the second vaccine dose. The sequences come from peripheral blood, collected 28 days after the second AZD1222 dose. The receptors stem from an adult who received the AZD1222 COVID-19 vaccine.

The V call is TRBV9, the J call TRBJ1-5; tentatively, D is TRBD1 (5 bases). Germline V gene sequence: CDR1 SGDLS, CDR2 YYNGEE. Trimming pared 5 bases from V and 3 bases from J, leaving 15 bases between. The CDR3 contains 15 residues. The CDR3 reads CASSTTGDFNQPQHF. In DNA, the CDR3 is TGTGCCAGCAGTACGACCGGGGACTTCAATCAGCCCCAGCATTTT.

This clone came up a few times. This chain joins TRBV4-1 and TRBJ1-2; D gene ambiguous. The CDR3 runs to 17 residues. V was clipped by 2 bases and J by 2 bases, with 18 bases between them. Looked up from germline, CDR1 is MGHRA and CDR2 is YSYEKL. This CDR3 reads CASSQRNIIATNYGYTF. Written as DNA, the CDR3 is TGCGCCAGCAGCCAACGCAACATCATCGCGACAAACTATGGCTACACCTTC.

The chain uses TRBV30 and TRBJ2-7, with 8 bases that match TRBD1. The ends lost 3 bases at V and 0 bases at J; junction bases unmatched: 4. The CDR3 is 14 amino acids. CDR1 is GTSNPN and CDR2 is SVGIG in the germline V gene (reference sequence). The CDR3 bases are TGTGCCTGGAGGGGACAGGTATTCTCCTACGAGCAGTACTTC. Protein product: CAWRGQVFSYEQYF.

In its sample, this clone was seen once. The chain carries TRBV10-3 and TRBJ1-2; no clear D. This CDR3 comprises 14 residues. V gave up 3 bases and J gave up 7 bases, with 15 bases separating them. CDR1 ENHRY and CDR2 SYGVKD come from the germline V gene. The CDR3 protein is CAISEGGGGRGYTF. CDR3 DNA: TGTGCCATCAGTGAAGGCGGCGGTGGACGTGGCTACACCTTC.

The rearrangement joins TRBV19 to TRBJ1-4, with D possibly matching TRBD1 (5 bases). In germline, CDR1 is LNHDA, CDR2 SQIVND (reference sequence). V lost 6 bases to trimming and J lost 3 bases, with 14 bases between them. The CDR3 spans 15 residues. CDR3: CASSTPGTPNEKLFF. CDR3 DNA sequence: TGTGCCAGTAGCACCCCCGGGACTCCTAATGAAAAACTGTTTTTT.

The genes are TRBV11-2 and TRBJ2-1; tentatively, D is TRBD2 (5 bases). CDR3 size: 16 residues. Germline CDR1 reads SGHAT; CDR2 reads FQNNGV. The V end was cut by 4 bases, the J end by 8 bases, with 21 bases between. CDR3 DNA: TGTGCCAGCAGCTCGTCAGGCCTAGCAGAGGTTGATGAGCAGTTCTTC. It specifies CASSSSGLAEVDEQFF.

The chain employs TRBV27 and TRBJ1-5; 9 bases line up with TRBD1. V shed 3 bases and J 3 bases; nucleotides not matched to a gene: 6. Germline CDR1 MNHEY, CDR2 SMNVEV (reference sequence). The CDR3 covers 16 residues. CDR3 coding DNA: TGTGCCAGCAGTTTCCAAAGGACAGGGGACAATCAGCCCCAGCATTTT. Its translation is CASSFQRTGDNQPQHF.

V is TRBV13 and J is TRBJ2-3; D is undetermined. V was shortened by 2 bases and J by 4 bases, with 10 bases between the two germline ends. CDR3 length equals 14 residues. The germline CDR1 and CDR2 sequences are PRHDT and FYEKMQ (reference sequence). The CDR3 DNA reads TGTGCCAGCAGCTTAAGGTCAGCCTCAGATACGCAGTATTTT. Translation gives CASSLRSASDTQYF. The variable domain in full, completed from reference TRBV13 and TRBJ2-3, reads AAGVIQSPRHLIKEKRETATLKCYPIPRHDTVYWYQQGPGQDPQFLISFYEKMQSDKGSIPDRFSAQQFSDYHSELNMSSLELGDSALYFCASSLRSASDTQYFGPGTRLTVL.

This rearrangement joins TRBV4-1 to TRBJ1-1; the D gene is possibly TRBD1 (6 bases). Trimming shortened V by 1 base and J by 6 bases, and 12 bases separated the two germline ends. Germline lookup yields CDR1 MGHRA and CDR2 YSYEKL. CDR3 length: 14 amino acids. The CDR3 loop reads CASSQGGQVPEAFF. As DNA, the CDR3 is TGCGCCAGCAGCCAAGGGGGGCAGGTTCCTGAAGCTTTCTTT.

This rearrangement joins TRBV7-2 to TRBJ1-2; D call uncertain. The germline gives CDR1 SGHTA, CDR2 FQGNSA. V lost 1 base, J lost 2 bases, and 14 bases lay in between. The CDR3 covers 16 residues. Here the CDR3 DNA reads TGTGCCAGCAGCTTAGAGGTTATAGGAACAAACTATGGCTACACCTTC. This sequence encodes CASSLEVIGTNYGYTF.

The chain is built from TRBV29-1 and TRBJ2-3, with D possibly matching TRBD2 (5 bases). The CDR3 runs to 12 residues. The V and J ends lost 3 bases and 4 bases respectively, with 8 bases between them. Germline CDR1 SQVTM, CDR2 ANQGSEA. The CDR3 is CSVEGRADTQYF. CDR3 nucleotides: TGCAGCGTTGAGGGGAGAGCAGATACGCAGTATTTT.

This chain uses TRBV4-3 with TRBJ1-5, with 10 bases that match TRBD1. This CDR3 is built from 17 residues. The V gene end was trimmed by 1 base and the J gene end by 3 bases; junction bases not matched to a gene: 6. The germline V gene has CDR1 LGHNA and CDR2 YSLEER. The CDR3, as DNA: TGCGCCAGCAGCCAAGGGACAGGGGGATACCCCAATCAGCCCCAGCATTTT. Amino acid sequence: CASSQGTGGYPNQPQHF.

The V call is TRBV25-1, the J call TRBJ1-2; D gene ambiguous. The V gene lost 3 bases and the J gene lost 1 base, with 9 bases spanning the gap. The CDR3 has 14 residues. Germline V CDR1 and CDR2: MGHDK, SYGVNS. The CDR3 loop is CASSDPGSNYGYTF. CDR3 nucleotide sequence: TGTGCCAGCAGTGACCCGGGAAGTAACTATGGCTACACCTTC.

This clone was found a few times. The J gene is TRBJ2-7, the V gene TRBV18; D gene uncertain. CDR3 length equals 17 residues. Germline V gene sequence: CDR1 KGHSH, CDR2 LQKENI. V was clipped by 0 bases and J by 0 bases, with 15 bases between them. Written as DNA, the CDR3 is TGTGCCAGCTCACCACCGACGGGCGGCCTGAGCTCCTACGAGCAGTACTTC. It translates to CASSPPTGGLSSYEQYF.

The chain carries TRBV7-8 and TRBJ2-7; 7 bases are a match to TRBD2. The length of the CDR3 is 15 residues. Germline V lookup: CDR1 SGHVS, CDR2 FQNEAQ. Trimming cost V 5 bases and J 2 bases; bases outside gene matches: 9. This CDR3 reads CASSTLGLDPYEQYF. The CDR3 nucleotides are TGTGCCAGCAGCACCCTCGGACTAGACCCCTACGAGCAGTACTTC.

The chain uses TRBV18 and TRBJ1-3, with D tentatively TRBD1 (6 bases). The germline V gene has CDR1 KGHSH and CDR2 LQKENI. The CDR3 totals 16 residues. V lost 1 base and J 0 bases, leaving 10 bases between the germline ends. Here the CDR3 reads CASSPLGGLSGNTIYF. The CDR3 DNA is TGTGCCAGCTCACCACTTGGGGGCCTCTCTGGAAACACCATATATTTT.

The CDR3 DNA is TGCGCCAGCAGGGCAGGGAATGAAAAACTGTTTTTT. It yields the protein CASRAGNEKLFF. The rearrangement joins TRBV5-1 to TRBJ1-4; TRBD1 might be the D (5 bases). The CDR3 is made up of 12 amino acids. CDR1 and CDR2 (germline): SGHRS, YFSETQ. V dropped 5 bases and J dropped 5 bases, with 7 bases sitting between them. The full variable domain, in which reference TRBV5-1 and TRBJ1-4 provide the parts outside the CDR3, is KAGVTQTPRYLIKTRGQQVTLSCSPISGHRSVSWYQQTPGQGLQFLFEYFSETQRNKGNFPGRFSGRQFSNSRSEMNVSTLELGDSALYLCASRAGNEKLFFGSGTQLSVL.

The chain employs TRBV6-2 or TRBV6-3 and TRBJ1-5; no clear D gene. Germline CDR1 reads MNHEY; CDR2 reads SVGEGT. The CDR3 has 13 amino acids. Between the trimmed V and J ends, which lost 5 bases and 0 bases, there was a span of 5 bases. The CDR3 coding sequence is TGTGCCAGCAGTGACCCTAGCAATCAGCCCCAGCATTTT. This gives the protein CASSDPSNQPQHF.